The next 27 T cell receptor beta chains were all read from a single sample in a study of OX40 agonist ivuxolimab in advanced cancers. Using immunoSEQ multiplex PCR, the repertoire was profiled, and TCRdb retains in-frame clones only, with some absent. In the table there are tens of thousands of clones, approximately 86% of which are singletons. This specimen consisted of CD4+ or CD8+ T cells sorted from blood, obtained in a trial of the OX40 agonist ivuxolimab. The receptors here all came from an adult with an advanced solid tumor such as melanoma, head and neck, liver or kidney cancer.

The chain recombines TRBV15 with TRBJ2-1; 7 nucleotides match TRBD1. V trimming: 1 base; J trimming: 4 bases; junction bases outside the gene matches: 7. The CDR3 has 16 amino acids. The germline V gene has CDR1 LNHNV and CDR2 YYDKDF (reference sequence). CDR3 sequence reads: CATSRVRDSPYNEQFF. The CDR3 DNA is TGTGCCACCAGCAGAGTCCGGGACAGTCCGTACAATGAGCAGTTCTTC.

CDR3 bases: TGTGCCAGCAGCTCGGAAAGCCTCGGGACAGAGGTTCAGCCCCAGCATTTT. Its translation is CASSSESLGTEVQPQHF. The chain is built from TRBV7-8 and TRBJ1-5; 7 positions match TRBD1. Germline V gene sequence: CDR1 SGHVS, CDR2 FQNEAQ. V lost 4 bases and J lost 6; bases outside the gene matches: 15. The CDR3 is made up of 17 amino acids.

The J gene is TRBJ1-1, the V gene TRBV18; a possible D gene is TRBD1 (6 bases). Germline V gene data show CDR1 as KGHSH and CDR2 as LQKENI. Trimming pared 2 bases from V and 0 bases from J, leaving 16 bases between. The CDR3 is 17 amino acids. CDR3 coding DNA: TGTGCCAGCTCACCATGGGGGCGCTTGGCAATGAACACTGAAGCTTTCTTT. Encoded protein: CASSPWGRLAMNTEAFF.

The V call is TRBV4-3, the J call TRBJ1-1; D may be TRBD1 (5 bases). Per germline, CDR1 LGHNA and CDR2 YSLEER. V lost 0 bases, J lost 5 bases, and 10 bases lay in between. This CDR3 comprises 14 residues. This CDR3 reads CASSQEGAITEAFF. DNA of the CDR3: TGCGCCAGCAGCCAAGAAGGGGCGATTACTGAAGCTTTCTTT.

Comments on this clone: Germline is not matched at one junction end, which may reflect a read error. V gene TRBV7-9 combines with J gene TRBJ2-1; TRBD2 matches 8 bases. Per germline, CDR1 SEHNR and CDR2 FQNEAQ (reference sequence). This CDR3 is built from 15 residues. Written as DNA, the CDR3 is TGTGCCAGCAGCGACGGACTAGCAGTCTACGATGAGCAGTTCTTC. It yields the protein CASSDGLAVYDEQFF.

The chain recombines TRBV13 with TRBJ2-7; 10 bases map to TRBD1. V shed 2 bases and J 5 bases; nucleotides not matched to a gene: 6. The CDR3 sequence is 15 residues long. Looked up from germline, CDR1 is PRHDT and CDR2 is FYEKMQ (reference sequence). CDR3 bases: TGTGCCAGCAGCTTAAGGGACAGGGGTTTTGACGAGCAGTACTTC. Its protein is CASSLRDRGFDEQYF.

In nucleotides, the CDR3 is TGTGCCAGCAGGCTAACAGGGGGAGAGTACCGGGGCTACACCTTC. Protein product: CASRLTGGEYRGYTF. The chain joins TRBV27 to TRBJ1-2; the match to TRBD1 covers 8 bases. Germline loops: CDR1 MNHEY, CDR2 SMNVEV (reference sequence). The CDR3 contains 15 residues. V gave up 6 bases and J gave up 8 bases; unmatched junction bases: 14.

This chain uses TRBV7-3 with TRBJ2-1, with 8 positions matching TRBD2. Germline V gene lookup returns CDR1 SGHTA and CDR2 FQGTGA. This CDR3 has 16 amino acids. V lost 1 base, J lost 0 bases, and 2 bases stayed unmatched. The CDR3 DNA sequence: TGTGCCAGCAGCTTAATAGCGGGGAGCTCCTACAATGAGCAGTTCTTC. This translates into CASSLIAGSSYNEQFF.

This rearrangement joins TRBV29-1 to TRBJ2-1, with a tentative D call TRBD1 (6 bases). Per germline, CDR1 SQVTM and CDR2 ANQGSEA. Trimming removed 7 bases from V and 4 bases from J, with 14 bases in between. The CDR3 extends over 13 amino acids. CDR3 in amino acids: CSGVRDTYNEQFF. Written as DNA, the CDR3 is TGCAGCGGGGTCCGGGACACTTACAATGAGCAGTTCTTC.

The CDR3 reads CASSLSSPSGRPYNEQFF. CDR3 DNA: TGTGCCAGCAGTTTATCGTCGCCTAGCGGGAGACCTTACAATGAGCAGTTCTTC. J is TRBJ2-1 and V is TRBV27, with 10 bases fitting TRBD2. There are 18 residues in the CDR3. J lost 4 bases, V lost 0 bases, and 9 bases had no gene match. Germline CDR1 is MNHEY and CDR2 is SMNVEV (reference sequence).

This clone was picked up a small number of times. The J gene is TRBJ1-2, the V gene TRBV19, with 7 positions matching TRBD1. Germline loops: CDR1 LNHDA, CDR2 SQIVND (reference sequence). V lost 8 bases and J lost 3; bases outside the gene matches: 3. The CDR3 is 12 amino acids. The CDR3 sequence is CASYGTDYGYTF. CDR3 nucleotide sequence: TGTGCCAGTTACGGGACAGACTATGGCTACACCTTC.

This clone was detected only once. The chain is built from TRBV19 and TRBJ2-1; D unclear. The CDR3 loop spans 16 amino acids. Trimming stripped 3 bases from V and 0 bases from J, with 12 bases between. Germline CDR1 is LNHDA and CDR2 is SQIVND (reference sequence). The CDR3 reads CASSITLESSYNEQFF. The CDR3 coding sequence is TGTGCCAGTAGTATCACACTTGAGAGCTCCTACAATGAGCAGTTCTTC.

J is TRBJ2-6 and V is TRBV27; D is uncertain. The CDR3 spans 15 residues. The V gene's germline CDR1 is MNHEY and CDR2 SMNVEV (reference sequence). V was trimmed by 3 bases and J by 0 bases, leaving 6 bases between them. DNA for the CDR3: TGTGCCAGCAGTTTTGAGAACTCTGGGGCCAACGTCCTGACTTTC. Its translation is CASSFENSGANVLTF.

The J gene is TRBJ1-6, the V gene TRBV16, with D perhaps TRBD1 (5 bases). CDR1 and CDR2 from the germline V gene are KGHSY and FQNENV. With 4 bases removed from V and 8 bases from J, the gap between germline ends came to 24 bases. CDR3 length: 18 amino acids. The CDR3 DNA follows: TGTGCCAGCAGCCCCTCATATGGGGGAGAGACGGGACATTCACCCCTCCACTTT. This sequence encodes CASSPSYGGETGHSPLHF.

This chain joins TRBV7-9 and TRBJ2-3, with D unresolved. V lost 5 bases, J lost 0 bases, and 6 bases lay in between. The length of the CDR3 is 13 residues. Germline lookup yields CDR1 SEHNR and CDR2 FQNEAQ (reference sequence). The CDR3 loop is CASSSTSTDTQYF. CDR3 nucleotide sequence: TGTGCCAGCAGCAGTACTAGCACAGATACGCAGTATTTT.

CDR3 DNA: TGTGCCAGCAGCGACCCATATGGGTCTGAAAAACTGTTTTTT. Translation gives CASSDPYGSEKLFF. This chain joins TRBV14 and TRBJ1-4; no reliable D call. CDR3 length equals 14 residues. The V and J ends lost 5 bases and 7 bases respectively, with 14 bases between them. Germline V gives CDR1 SGHDN, CDR2 FVKESK. Full variable domain (missing parts from reference TRBV14 and TRBJ1-4): EAGVTQFPSHSVIEKGQTVTLRCDPISGHDNLYWYRRVMGKEIKFLLHFVKESKQDESGMPNNRFLAERTGGTYSTLKVQPAELEDSGVYFCASSDPYGSEKLFFGSGTQLSVL.

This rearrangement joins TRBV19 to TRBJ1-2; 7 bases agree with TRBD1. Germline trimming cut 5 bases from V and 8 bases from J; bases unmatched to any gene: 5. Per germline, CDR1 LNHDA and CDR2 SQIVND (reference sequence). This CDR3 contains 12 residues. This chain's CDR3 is CASSWGQWGYTF. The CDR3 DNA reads TGTGCCAGTAGTTGGGGACAGTGGGGCTACACCTTC.

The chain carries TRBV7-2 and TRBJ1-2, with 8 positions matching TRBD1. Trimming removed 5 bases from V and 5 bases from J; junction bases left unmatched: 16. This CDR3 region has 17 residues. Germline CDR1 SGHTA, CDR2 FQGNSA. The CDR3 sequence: CASSQLIGQGNKYGYTF. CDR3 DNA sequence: TGTGCCAGCAGCCAACTAATCGGACAGGGTAATAAGTATGGCTACACCTTC.

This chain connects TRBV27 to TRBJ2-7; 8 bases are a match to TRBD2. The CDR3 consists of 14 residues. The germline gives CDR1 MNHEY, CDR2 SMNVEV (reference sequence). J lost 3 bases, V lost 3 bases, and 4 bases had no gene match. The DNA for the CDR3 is TGTGCCAGCAGTTTTGCCAGCGGGAGCTACGAGCAGTACTTC. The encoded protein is CASSFASGSYEQYF.

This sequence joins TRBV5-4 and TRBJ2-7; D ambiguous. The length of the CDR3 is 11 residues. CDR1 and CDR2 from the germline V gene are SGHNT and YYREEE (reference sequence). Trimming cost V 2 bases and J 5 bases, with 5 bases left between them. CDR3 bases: TGTGCCAGCAGCTTTAGTGACGAGCAGTACTTC. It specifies CASSFSDEQYF. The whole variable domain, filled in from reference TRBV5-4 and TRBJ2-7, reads ETGVTQSPTHLIKTRGQQVTLRCSSQSGHNTVSWYQQALGQGPQFIFQYYREEENGRGNFPPRFSGLQFPNYSSELNVNALELDDSALYLCASSFSDEQYFGPGTRLTVT.

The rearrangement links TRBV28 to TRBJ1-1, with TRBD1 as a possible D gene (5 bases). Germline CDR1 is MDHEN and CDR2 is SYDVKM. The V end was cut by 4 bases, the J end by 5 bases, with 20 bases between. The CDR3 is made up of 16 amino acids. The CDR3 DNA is TGTGCCAGCAGTTGGGGGATCGACGGGGGAGGAACTGAAGCTTTCTTT. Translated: CASSWGIDGGGTEAFF.

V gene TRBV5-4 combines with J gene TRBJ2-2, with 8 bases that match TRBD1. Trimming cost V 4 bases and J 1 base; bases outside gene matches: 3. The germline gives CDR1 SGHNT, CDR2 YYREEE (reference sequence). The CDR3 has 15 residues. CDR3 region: CASSQTGVNTGELFF. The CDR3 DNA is TGTGCCAGCAGCCAGACAGGGGTGAACACCGGGGAGCTGTTTTTT.

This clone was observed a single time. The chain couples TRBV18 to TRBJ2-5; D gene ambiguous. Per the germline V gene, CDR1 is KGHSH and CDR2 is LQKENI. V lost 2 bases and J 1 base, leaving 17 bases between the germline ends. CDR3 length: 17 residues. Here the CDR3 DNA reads TGTGCCAGCTCACCAACGAGAGTACCACATACCCAAGAGACCCAGTACTTC. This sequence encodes CASSPTRVPHTQETQYF.

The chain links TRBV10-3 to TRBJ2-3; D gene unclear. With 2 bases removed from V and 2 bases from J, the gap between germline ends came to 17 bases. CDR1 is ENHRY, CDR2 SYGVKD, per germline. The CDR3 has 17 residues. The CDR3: CAISEGQKRSLTDTQYF. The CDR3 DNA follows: TGTGCCATCAGTGAGGGTCAAAAGAGGTCCCTCACAGATACGCAGTATTTT.

This CDR3 is CASSLIKGSEAFF. The CDR3 DNA sequence: TGTGCCAGCAGTTTAATAAAGGGCTCTGAAGCTTTCTTT. V gene TRBV27 combines with J gene TRBJ1-1; the D is unclear. There are 13 residues in the CDR3. From germline, CDR1 is MNHEY and CDR2 SMNVEV (reference sequence). With 2 bases removed from V and 6 bases from J, the gap between germline ends came to 10 bases.

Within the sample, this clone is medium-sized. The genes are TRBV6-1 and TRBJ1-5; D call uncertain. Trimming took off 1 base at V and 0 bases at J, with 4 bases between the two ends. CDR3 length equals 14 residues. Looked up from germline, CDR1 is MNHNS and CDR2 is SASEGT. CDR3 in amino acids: CASSEGDSNQPQHF. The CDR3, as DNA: TGTGCCAGCAGTGAAGGGGATAGCAATCAGCCCCAGCATTTT.

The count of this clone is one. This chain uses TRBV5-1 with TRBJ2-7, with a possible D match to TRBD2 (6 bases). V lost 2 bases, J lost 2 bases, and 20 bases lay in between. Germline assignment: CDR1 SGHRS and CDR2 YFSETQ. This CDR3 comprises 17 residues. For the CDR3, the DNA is TGCGCCAGCAGCTTTGCCGTCTCGGGGGAGTCGGCCTACGAGCAGTACTTC. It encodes CASSFAVSGESAYEQYF.